This T cell receptor beta chain derives from a study of blood T cell repertoires in COVID-19. TCRdb keeps only in-frame clones here, not all; method: immunoSEQ multiplex PCR. The table has 69,000 or so clones, around 83% seen once. V lost 4 bases and J lost 0; bases outside the gene matches: 7. The CDR3 covers 16 residues. The germline gives CDR1 SGHTA, CDR2 FQGNSA. Sequencing was carried out using peripheral blood. The chain combines TRBV7-2 with TRBJ2-7; TRBD1 matches at 9 bases. The sequence was obtained from a woman of 80 years or more with acute or convalescent COVID-19. CDR3: CASSYPRDRVSYEQYF. CDR3 DNA: TGTGCCAGCAGCTACCCCCGGGACAGGGTCTCCTACGAGCAGTACTTC.